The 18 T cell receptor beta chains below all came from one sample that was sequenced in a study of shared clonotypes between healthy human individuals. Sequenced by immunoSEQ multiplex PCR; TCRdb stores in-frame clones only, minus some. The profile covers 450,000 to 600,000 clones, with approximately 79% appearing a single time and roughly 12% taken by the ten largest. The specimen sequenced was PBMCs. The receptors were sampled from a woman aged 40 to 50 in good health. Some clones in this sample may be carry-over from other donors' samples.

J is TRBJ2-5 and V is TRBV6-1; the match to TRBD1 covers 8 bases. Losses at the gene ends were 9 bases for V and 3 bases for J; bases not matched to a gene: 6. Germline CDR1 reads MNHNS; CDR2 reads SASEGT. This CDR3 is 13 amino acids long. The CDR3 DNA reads TGTGCCAGTAGGACAGGGTATGAAGAGACCCAGTACTTC. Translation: CASRTGYEETQYF.

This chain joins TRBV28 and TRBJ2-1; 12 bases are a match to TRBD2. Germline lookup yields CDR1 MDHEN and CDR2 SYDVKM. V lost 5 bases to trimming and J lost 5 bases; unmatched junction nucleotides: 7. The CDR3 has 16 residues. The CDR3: CASSGLAGLSNNEQFF. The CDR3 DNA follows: TGTGCCAGCAGTGGACTAGCGGGATTGAGTAACAATGAGCAGTTCTTC. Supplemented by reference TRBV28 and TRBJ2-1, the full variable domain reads DVKVTQSSRYLVKRTGEKVFLECVQDMDHENMFWYRQDPGLGLRLIYFSYDVKMKEKGDIPEGYSVSREKKERFSLILESASTNQTSMYLCASSGLAGLSNNEQFFGPGTRLTVL.

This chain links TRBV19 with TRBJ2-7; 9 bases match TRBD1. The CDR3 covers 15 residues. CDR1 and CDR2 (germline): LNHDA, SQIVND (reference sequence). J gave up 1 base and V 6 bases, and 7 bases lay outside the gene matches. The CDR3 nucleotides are TGTGCCAGTAGCCATCCGGGACAGGGATCCTACGAGCAGTACTTC. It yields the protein CASSHPGQGSYEQYF.

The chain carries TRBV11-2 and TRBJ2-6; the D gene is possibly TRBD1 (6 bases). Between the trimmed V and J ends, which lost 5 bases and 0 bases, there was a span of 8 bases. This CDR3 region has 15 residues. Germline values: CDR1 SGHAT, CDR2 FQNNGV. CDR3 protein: CASSPQGSGANVLTF. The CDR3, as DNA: TGTGCCAGCAGCCCACAGGGCTCTGGGGCCAACGTCCTGACTTTC.

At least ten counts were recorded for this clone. In DNA form, the CDR3 reads TGTGCCAGCAGTCGACGCCCGGGACAGAAATACGAGCAGTACTTC. Protein: CASSRRPGQKYEQYF. The chain has TRBV27 and TRBJ2-7; 7 bases are shared with TRBD1. Germline V gives CDR1 MNHEY, CDR2 SMNVEV (reference sequence). Trimming removed 5 bases from V and 4 bases from J; junction bases left unmatched: 11. This CDR3 region has 15 residues.

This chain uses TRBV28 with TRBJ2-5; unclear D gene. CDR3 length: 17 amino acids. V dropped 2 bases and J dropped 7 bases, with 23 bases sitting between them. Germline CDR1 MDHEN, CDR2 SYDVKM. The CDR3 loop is CASSLDRGHPGPGTQYF. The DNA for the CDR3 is TGTGCCAGCAGTTTAGATCGCGGTCACCCCGGTCCCGGGACCCAGTACTTC.

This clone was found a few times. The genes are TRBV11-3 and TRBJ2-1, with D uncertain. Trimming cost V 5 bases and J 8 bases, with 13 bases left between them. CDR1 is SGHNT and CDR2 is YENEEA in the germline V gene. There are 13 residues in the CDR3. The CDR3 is CASSAGFLYEQFF. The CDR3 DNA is TGTGCCAGCAGCGCTGGTTTCCTCTATGAGCAGTTCTTC.

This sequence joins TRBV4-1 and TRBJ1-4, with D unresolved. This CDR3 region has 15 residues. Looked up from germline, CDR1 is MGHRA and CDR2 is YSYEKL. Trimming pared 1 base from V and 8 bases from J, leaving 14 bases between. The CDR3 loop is CASSQAPGRPEKLFF. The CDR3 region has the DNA TGCGCCAGCAGCCAAGCCCCGGGCAGACCCGAAAAACTGTTTTTT.

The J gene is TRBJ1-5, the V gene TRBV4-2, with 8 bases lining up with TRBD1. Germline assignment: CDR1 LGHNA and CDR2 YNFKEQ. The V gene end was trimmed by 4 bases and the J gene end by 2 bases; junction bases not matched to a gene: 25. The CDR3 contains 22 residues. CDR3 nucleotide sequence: TGTGCCAGCAGCCTCCCTTGGAGGGGGACAGGCCAGTTGGAGAGAGGCAATCAGCCCCAGCATTTT. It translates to CASSLPWRGTGQLERGNQPQHF.

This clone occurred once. The CDR3 sequence: CASSPTGGYSFEQYF. The CDR3 bases are TGTGCCAGCAGCCCGACAGGGGGCTATTCGTTTGAGCAGTACTTC. The chain recombines TRBV14 with TRBJ2-7, with 10 bases identical to TRBD1. This CDR3 has 15 residues. Trimming removed 4 bases from V and 7 bases from J; junction bases left unmatched: 10. Germline CDR1 is SGHDN and CDR2 is FVKESK.

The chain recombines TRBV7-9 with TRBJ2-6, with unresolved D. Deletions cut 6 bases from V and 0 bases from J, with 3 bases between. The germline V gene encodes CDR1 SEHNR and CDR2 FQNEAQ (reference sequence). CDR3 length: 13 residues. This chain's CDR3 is CASRDSGANVLTF. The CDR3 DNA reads TGTGCCAGCAGGGACTCTGGGGCCAACGTCCTGACTTTC. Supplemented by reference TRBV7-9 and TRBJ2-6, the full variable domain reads DTGVSQNPRHKITKRGQNVTFRCDPISEHNRLYWYRQTLGQGPEFLTYFQNEAQLEKSRLLSDRFSAERPKGSFSTLEIQRTEQGDSAMYLCASRDSGANVLTFGAGSRLTVL.

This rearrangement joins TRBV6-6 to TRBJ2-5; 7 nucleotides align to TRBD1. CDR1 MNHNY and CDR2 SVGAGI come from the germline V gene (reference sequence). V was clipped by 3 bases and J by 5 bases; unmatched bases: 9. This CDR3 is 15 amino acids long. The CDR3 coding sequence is TGTGCCAGCAGTTATGACACAGGGGCTGGGGAGACCCAGTACTTC. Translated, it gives CASSYDTGAGETQYF.

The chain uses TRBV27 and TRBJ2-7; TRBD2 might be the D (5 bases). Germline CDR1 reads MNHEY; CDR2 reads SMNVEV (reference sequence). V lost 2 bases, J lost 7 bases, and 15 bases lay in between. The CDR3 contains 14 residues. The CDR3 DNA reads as TGTGCCAGCAGTTTAAAGCCGACCGGCGGGGAGCAGTACTTC. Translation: CASSLKPTGGEQYF.

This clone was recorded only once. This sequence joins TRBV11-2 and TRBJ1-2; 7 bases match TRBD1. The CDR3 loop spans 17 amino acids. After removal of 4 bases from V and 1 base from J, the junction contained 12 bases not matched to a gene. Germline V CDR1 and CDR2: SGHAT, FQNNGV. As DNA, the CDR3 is TGTGCCAGCAGCTCCCCAAATACAGGGGATTTTAACTATGGCTACACCTTC. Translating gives CASSSPNTGDFNYGYTF.

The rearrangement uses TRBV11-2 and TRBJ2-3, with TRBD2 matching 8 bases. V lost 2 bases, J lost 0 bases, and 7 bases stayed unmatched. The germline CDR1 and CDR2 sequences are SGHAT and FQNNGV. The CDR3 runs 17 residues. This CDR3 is CASSLLAGITSTDTQYF. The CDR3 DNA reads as TGTGCCAGCAGCTTACTAGCGGGCATTACTAGCACAGATACGCAGTATTTT.

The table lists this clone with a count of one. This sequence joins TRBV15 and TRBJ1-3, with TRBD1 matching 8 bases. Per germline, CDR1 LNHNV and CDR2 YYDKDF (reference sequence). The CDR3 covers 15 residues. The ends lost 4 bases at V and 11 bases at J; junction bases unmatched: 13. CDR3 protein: CATSTKRQGPLSIYF. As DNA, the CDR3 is TGTGCCACCAGCACCAAGAGACAGGGGCCACTCTCCATATATTTT. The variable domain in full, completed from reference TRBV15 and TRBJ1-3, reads DAMVIQNPRYQVTQFGKPVTLSCSQTLNHNVMYWYQQKSSQAPKLLFHYYDKDFNNEADTPDNFQSRRPNTSFCFLDIRSPGLGDTAMYLCATSTKRQGPLSIYFGEGSWLTVV.

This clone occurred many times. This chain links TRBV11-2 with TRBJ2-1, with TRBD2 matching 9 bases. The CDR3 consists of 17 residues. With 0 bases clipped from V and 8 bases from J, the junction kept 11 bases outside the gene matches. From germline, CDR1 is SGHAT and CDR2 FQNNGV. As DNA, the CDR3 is TGTGCCAGCAGCTTAGACAGGACTAGCGTGTTTGTAGATGAGCAGTTCTTC. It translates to CASSLDRTSVFVDEQFF.

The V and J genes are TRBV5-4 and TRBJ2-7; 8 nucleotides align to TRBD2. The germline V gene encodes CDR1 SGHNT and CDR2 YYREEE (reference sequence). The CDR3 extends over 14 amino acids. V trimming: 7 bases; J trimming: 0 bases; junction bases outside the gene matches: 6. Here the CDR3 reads CASASGSGSYEQYF. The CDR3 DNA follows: TGTGCCAGCGCTAGCGGGTCGGGCTCCTACGAGCAGTACTTC.